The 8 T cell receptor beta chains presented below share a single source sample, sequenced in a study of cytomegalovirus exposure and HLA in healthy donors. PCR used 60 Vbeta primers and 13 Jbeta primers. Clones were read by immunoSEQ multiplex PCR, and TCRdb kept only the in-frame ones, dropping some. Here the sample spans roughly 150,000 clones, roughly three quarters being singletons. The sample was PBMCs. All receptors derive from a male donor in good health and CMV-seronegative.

DNA for the CDR3: TGTGCCAGCAGTTACTCGGGGGGAACGAACACTGAAGCTTTCTTT. As protein: CASSYSGGTNTEAFF. The V gene is TRBV6-6, the J gene TRBJ1-1; D may be TRBD1 (5 bases). The CDR3 runs to 15 residues. Germline CDR1 is MNHNY and CDR2 is SVGAGI (reference sequence). With 0 bases removed from V and 1 base from J, the gap between germline ends came to 9 bases.

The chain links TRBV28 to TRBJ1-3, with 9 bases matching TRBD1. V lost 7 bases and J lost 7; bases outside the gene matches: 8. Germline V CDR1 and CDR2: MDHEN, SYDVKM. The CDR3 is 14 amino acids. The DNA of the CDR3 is TGTGCCAGCACCCCTGGGACAGGGTTCAACACCATATATTTT. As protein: CASTPGTGFNTIYF.

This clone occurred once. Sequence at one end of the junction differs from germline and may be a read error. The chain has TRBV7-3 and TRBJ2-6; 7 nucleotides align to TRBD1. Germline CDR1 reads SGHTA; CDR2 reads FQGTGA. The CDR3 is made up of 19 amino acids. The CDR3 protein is CASSLHRDSPSSGANGLTF. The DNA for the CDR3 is TGTGCCAGCAGCTTACACCGGGACAGTCCGAGCTCTGGGGCCAACGGCCTGACTTTC.

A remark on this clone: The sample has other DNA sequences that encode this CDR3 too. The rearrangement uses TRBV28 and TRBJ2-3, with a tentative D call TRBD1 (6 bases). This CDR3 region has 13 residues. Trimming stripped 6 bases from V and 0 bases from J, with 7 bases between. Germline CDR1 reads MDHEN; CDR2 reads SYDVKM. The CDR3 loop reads CASSQGSTDTQYF. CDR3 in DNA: TGTGCCAGCAGCCAGGGGAGCACAGATACGCAGTATTTT.

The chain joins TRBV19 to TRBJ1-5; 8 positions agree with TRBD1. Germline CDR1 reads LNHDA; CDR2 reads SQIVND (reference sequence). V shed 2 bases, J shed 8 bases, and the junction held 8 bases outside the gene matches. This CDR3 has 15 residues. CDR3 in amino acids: CASSILGQGVKPQHF. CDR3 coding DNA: TGTGCCAGTAGTATATTAGGACAGGGCGTGAAGCCCCAGCATTTT.

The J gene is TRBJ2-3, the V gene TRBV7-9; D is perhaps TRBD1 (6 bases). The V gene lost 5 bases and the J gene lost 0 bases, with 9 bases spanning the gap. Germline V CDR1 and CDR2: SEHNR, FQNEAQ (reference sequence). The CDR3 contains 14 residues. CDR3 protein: CASSRDTSTDTQYF. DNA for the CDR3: TGTGCCAGCAGCCGGGACACTAGCACAGATACGCAGTATTTT.

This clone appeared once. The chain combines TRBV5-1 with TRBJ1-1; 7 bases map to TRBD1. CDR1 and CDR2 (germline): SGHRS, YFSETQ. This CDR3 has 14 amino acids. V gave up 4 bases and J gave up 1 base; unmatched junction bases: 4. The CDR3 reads CASSPGTENTEAFF. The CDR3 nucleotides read TGCGCCAGCAGCCCCGGGACAGAGAACACTGAAGCTTTCTTT. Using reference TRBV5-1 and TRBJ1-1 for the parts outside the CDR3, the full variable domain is KAGVTQTPRYLIKTRGQQVTLSCSPISGHRSVSWYQQTPGQGLQFLFEYFSETQRNKGNFPGRFSGRQFSNSRSEMNVSTLELGDSALYLCASSPGTENTEAFFGQGTRLTVV.

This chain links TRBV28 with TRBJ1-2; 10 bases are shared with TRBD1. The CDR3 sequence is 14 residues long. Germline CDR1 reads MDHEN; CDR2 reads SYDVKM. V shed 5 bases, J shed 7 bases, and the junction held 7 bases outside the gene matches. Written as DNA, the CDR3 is TGTGCCAGCAGTCGAATGGACAGGGGGGGTGGCTACACCTTC. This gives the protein CASSRMDRGGGYTF.